This T cell receptor beta chain was captured by sequencing in a study of breast tumors, draining lymph nodes, adjacent tissues. Study-wide findings and caveats: The lymph node origin of tumor T cells was framed as consistent with a hypothesis, not demonstrated. Tumor and nontumor repertoires were significantly more similar in luminal-like than in basal-like breast cancer. Tumor repertoires ranked between lymph nodes and nontumor tissue in diversity, with V and J gene preferences. Data fit most tumor T cells coming from lymph node, expanding in tumor.

Germline lookup yields CDR1 LNHNV and CDR2 YYDKDF (reference sequence). Losses at the gene ends were 3 bases for V and 3 bases for J; bases not matched to a gene: 9. The CDR3 runs 16 residues. Each CDR3 protein gets one entry after TCRdb re-called the multiplex PCR reads with MiXCR. Of approximately 47,000 distinct CDR3 sequences in the sample, roughly 23% are singletons; the top ten hold more than 6.5%. This clonotype was counted many times. Its matching antigen is unknown. The gene calls are TRBV15 and TRBJ2-7; the match to TRBD1 covers 9 bases. The material sequenced was breast tumor tissue. This receptor was identified in a female donor with breast cancer. Some clones in this sample may be carry-over from other donors' samples. The CDR3 DNA follows: TGTGCCACCAGCAGGGGGACAGGGTATTCCCGCTACGAGCAGTACTTC. Its protein product is CATSRGTGYSRYEQYF.